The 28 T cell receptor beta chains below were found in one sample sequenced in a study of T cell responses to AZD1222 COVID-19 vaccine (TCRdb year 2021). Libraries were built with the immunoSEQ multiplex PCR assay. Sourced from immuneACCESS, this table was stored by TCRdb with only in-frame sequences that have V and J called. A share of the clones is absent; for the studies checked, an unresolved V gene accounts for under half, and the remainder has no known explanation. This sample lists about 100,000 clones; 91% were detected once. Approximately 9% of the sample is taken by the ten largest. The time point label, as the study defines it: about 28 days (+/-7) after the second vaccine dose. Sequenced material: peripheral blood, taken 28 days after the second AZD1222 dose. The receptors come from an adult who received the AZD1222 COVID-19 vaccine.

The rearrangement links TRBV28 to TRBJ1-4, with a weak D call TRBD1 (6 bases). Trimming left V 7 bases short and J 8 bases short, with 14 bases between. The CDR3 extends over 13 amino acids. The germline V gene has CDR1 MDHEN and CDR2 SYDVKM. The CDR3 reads CASNRGTDEKLFF. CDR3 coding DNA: TGTGCCAGCAATAGGGGGACGGACGAAAAACTGTTTTTT.

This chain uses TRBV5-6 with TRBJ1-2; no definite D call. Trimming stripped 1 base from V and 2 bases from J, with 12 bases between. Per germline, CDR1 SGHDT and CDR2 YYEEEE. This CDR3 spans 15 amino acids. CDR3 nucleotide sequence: TGTGCCAGCAGCTTGTATTGGGAATCAAACTATGGCTACACCTTC. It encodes CASSLYWESNYGYTF.

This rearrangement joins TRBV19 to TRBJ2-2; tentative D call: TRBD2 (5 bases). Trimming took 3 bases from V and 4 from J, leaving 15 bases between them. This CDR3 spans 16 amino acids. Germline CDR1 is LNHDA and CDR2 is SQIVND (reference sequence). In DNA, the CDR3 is TGTGCCAGTAGTATTCAGGTCGGGGTAAGCACCGGGGAGCTGTTTTTT. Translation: CASSIQVGVSTGELFF.

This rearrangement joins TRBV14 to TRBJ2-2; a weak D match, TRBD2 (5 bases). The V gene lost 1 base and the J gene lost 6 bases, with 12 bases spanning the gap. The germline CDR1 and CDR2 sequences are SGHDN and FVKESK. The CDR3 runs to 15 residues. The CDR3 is CASSQAGVGAGELFF. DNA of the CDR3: TGTGCCAGCAGCCAAGCCGGGGTTGGGGCCGGGGAGCTGTTTTTT.

The CDR3 is CASSILTSGSIYIQYF. The CDR3 bases are TGTGCCAGTAGTATCTTGACTAGCGGGAGTATATACATTCAGTACTTC. J is TRBJ2-4 and V is TRBV19, with 12 bases that match TRBD2. The CDR3 has 16 residues. Germline V lookup: CDR1 LNHDA, CDR2 SQIVND (reference sequence). After removal of 3 bases from V and 8 bases from J, the junction contained 8 bases not matched to a gene.

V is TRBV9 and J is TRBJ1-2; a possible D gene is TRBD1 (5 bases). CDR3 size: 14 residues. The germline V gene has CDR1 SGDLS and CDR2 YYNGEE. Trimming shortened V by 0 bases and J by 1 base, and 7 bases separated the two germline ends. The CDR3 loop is CASSVGQGNYGYTF. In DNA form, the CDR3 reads TGTGCCAGCAGCGTAGGTCAGGGTAACTATGGCTACACCTTC. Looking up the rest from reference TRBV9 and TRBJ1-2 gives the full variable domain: DSGVTQTPKHLITATGQRVTLRCSPRSGDLSVYWYQQSLDQGLQFLIQYYNGEERAKGNILERFSAQQFPDLHSELNLSSLELGDSALYFCASSVGQGNYGYTFGSGTRLTVV.

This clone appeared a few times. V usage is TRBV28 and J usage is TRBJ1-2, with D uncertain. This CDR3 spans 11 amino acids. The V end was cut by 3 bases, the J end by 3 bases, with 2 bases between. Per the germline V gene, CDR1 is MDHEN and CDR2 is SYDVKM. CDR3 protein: CASSFYYGYTF. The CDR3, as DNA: TGTGCCAGCAGTTTTTACTATGGCTACACCTTC.

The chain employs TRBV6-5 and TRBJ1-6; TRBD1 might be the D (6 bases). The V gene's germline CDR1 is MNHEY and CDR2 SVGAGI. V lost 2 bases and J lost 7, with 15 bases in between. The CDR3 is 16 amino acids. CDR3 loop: CASSYPLDRLNSPLHF. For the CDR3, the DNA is TGTGCCAGCAGTTACCCTCTCGACAGGTTAAATTCACCCCTCCACTTT.

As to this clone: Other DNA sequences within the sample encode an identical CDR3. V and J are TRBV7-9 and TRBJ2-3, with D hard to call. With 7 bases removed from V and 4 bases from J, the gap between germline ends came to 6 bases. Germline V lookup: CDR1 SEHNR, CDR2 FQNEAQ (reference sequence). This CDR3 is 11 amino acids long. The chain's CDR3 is CASTSADTQYF. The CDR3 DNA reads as TGTGCCAGCACCTCGGCAGATACGCAGTATTTT.

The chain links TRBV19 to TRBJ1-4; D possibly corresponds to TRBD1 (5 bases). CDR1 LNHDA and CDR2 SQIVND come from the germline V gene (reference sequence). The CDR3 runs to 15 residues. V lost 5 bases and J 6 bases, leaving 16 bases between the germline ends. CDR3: CASSPHRTRDEKLFF. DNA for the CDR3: TGTGCCAGTAGTCCCCACAGGACTAGAGATGAAAAACTGTTTTTT. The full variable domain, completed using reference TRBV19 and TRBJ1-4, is DGGITQSPKYLFRKEGQNVTLSCEQNLNHDAMYWYRQDPGQGLRLIYYSQIVNDFQKGDIAEGYSVSREKKESFPLTVTSAQKNPTAFYLCASSPHRTRDEKLFFGSGTQLSVL.

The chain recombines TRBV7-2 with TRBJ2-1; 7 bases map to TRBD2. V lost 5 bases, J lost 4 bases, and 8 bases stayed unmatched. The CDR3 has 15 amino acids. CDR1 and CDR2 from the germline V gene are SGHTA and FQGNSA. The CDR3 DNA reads TGTGCCAGCAGCCCACCGGGGCGGGAGTACAATGAGCAGTTCTTC. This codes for CASSPPGREYNEQFF.

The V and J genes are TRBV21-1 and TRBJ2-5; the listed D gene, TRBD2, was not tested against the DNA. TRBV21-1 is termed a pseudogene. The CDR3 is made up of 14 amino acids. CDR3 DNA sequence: TGTGCCAGCAGCAAAGAAGCAGCGGAAGAGACCCAGTACTTC. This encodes CASSKEAAEETQYF.

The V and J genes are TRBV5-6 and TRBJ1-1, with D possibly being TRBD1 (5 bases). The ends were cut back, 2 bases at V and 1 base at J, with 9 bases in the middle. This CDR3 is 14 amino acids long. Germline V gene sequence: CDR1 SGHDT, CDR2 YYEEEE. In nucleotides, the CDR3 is TGTGCCAGCAGCTTCCAGACAGAGAACACTGAAGCTTTCTTT. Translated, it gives CASSFQTENTEAFF.

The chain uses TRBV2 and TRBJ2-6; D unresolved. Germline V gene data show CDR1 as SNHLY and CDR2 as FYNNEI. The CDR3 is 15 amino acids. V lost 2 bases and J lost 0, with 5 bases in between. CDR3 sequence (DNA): TGTGCCAGCAGTGAAAGCCGCTCTGGGGCCAACGTCCTGACTTTC. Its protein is CASSESRSGANVLTF.

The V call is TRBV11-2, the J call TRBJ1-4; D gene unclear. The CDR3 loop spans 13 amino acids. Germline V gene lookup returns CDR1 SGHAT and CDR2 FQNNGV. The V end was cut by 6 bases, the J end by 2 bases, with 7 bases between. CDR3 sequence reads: CASSKQTNEKLFF. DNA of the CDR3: TGTGCCAGCAGTAAACAGACTAATGAAAAACTGTTTTTT.

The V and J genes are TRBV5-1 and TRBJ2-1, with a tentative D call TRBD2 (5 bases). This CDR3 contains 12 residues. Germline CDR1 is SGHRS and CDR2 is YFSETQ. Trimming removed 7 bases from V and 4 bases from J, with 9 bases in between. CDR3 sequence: CASGDYYNEQFF. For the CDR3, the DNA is TGCGCCAGCGGAGACTATTACAATGAGCAGTTCTTC.

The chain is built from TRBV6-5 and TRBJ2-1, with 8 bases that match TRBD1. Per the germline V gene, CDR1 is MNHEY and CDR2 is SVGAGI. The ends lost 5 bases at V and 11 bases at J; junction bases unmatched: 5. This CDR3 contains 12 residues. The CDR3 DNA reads TGTGCCAGCAGTCCACACAGGGGGAAGCAGTTCTTC. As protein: CASSPHRGKQFF.

The CDR3, as DNA: TGCAGTGGTGGTTTATGGGGCGAGCAGTACTTC. It encodes CSGGLWGEQYF. The V call is TRBV20-1, the J call TRBJ2-7; no definite D call. V dropped 7 bases and J dropped 6 bases, with 13 bases sitting between them. Germline assignment: CDR1 DFQATT and CDR2 SNEGSKA (reference sequence). The CDR3 is 11 residues long.

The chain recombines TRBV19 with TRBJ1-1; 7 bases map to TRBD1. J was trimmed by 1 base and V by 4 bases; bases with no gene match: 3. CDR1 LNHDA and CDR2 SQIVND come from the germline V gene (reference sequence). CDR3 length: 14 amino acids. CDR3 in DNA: TGTGCCAGTAGTACAGGGGGACGGAACACTGAAGCTTTCTTT. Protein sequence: CASSTGGRNTEAFF.

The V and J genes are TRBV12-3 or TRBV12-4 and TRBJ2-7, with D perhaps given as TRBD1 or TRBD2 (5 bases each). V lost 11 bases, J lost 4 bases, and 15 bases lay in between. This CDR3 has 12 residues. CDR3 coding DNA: TGTGCCTCCGGGGCCTATAGGTACGAGCAGTACTTC. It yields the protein CASGAYRYEQYF.

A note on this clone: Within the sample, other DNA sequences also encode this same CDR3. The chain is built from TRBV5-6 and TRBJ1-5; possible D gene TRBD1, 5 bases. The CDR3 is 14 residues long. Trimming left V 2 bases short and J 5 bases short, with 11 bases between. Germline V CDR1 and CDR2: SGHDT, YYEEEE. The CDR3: CASSFGQEDQPQHF. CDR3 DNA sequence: TGTGCCAGCAGCTTCGGACAAGAGGATCAGCCCCAGCATTTT.

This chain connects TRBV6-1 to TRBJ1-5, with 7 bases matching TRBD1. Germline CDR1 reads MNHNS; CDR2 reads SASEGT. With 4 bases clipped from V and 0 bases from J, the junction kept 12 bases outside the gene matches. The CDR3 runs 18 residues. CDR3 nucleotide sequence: TGTGCCAGCAGTGGAACCGGGACAGCCTTTTATAGCAATCAGCCCCAGCATTTT. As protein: CASSGTGTAFYSNQPQHF.

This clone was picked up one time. CDR3 loop: CASSSRQGGYQPQHF. As DNA, the CDR3 is TGTGCCAGCAGTTCCAGACAGGGAGGATACCAGCCCCAGCATTTT. The rearrangement joins TRBV28 to TRBJ1-5; 7 bases align to TRBD1. Germline trimming cut 4 bases from V and 7 bases from J; bases unmatched to any gene: 10. The CDR3 has 15 residues. Germline assignment: CDR1 MDHEN and CDR2 SYDVKM. The variable domain in full, with the rest retrieved from reference TRBV28 and TRBJ1-5, is DVKVTQSSRYLVKRTGEKVFLECVQDMDHENMFWYRQDPGLGLRLIYFSYDVKMKEKGDIPEGYSVSREKKERFSLILESASTNQTSMYLCASSSRQGGYQPQHFGDGTRLSIL.

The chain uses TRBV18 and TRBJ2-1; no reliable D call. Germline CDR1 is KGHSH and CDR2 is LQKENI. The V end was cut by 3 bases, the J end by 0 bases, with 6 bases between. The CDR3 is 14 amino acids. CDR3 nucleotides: TGTGCCAGCTCACCCGCGGACTCCTACAATGAGCAGTTCTTC. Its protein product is CASSPADSYNEQFF.

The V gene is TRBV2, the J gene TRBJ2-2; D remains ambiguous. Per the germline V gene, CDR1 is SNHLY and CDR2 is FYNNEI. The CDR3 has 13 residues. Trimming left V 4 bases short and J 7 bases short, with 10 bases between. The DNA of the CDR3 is TGTGCCAGCAGTGTCGAGACACGCGGGGAGCTGTTTTTT. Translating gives CASSVETRGELFF.

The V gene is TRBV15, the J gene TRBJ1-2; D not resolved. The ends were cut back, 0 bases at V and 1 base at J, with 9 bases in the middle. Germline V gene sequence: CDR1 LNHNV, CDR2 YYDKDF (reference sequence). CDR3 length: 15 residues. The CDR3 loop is CATSRDNRGNYGYTF. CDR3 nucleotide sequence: TGTGCCACCAGCAGAGATAATCGCGGTAACTATGGCTACACCTTC.

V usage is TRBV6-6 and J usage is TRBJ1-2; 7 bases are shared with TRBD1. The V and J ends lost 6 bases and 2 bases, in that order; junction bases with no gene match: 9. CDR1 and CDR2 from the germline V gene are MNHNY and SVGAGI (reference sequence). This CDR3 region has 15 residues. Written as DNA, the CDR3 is TGTGCCAGCAGCCACGGGACAGAATTAAACTATGGCTACACCTTC. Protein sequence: CASSHGTELNYGYTF.

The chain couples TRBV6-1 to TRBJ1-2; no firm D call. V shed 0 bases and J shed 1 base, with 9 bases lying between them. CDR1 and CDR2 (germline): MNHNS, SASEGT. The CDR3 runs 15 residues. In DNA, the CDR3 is TGTGCCAGCAGTGAAGCGGCAGGAGGTAACTATGGCTACACCTTC. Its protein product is CASSEAAGGNYGYTF.